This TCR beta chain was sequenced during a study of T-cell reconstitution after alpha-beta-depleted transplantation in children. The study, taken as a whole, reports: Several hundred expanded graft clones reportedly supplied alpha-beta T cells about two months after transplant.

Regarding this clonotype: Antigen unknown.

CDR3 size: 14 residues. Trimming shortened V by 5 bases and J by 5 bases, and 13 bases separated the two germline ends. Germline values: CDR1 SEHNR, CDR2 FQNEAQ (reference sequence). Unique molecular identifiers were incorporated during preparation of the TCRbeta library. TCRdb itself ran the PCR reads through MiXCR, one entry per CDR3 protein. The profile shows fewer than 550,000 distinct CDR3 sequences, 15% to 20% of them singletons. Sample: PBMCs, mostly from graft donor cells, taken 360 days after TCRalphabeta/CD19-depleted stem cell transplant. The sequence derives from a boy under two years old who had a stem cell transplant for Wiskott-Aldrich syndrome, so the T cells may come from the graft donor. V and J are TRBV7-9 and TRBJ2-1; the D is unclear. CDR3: CASSAIRRDNEQFF. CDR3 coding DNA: TGTGCCAGCAGCGCTATACGACGGGACAATGAGCAGTTCTTC. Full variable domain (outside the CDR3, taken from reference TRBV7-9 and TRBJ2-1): DTGVSQNPRHKITKRGQNVTFRCDPISEHNRLYWYRQTLGQGPEFLTYFQNEAQLEKSRLLSDRFSAERPKGSFSTLEIQRTEQGDSAMYLCASSAIRRDNEQFFGPGTRLTVL.